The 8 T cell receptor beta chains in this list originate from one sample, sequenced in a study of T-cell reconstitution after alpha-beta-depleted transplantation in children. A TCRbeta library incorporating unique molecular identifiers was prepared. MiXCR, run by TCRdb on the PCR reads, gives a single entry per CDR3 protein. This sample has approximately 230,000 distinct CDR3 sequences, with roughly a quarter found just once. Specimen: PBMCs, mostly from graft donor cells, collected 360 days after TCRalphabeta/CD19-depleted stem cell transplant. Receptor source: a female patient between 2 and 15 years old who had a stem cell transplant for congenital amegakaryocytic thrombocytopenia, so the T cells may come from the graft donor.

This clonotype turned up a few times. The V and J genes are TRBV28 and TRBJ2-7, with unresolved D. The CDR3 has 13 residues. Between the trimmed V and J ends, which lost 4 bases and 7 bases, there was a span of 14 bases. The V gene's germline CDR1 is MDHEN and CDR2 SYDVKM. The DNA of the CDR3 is TGTGCCAGCAGTTGGCATCTCCAAAGTGAGCAGTACTTC. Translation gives CASSWHLQSEQYF.

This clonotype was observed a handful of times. The CDR3 loop is CASSSPGLAAGELFF. CDR3 nucleotide sequence: TGCGCCAGCAGCTCGCCGGGACTAGCGGCCGGGGAGCTGTTTTTT. This sequence joins TRBV5-1 and TRBJ2-2; 11 nucleotides align to TRBD2. Germline CDR1 is SGHRS and CDR2 is YFSETQ. The CDR3 runs to 15 residues. V gave up 3 bases and J gave up 6 bases; unmatched junction bases: 4.

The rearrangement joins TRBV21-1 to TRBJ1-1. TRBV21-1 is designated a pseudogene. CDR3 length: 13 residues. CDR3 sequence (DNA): TGTGCCAGCAGCAAGGTAAGGGATCCTGAAGCTTTCTTT. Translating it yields CASSKVRDPEAFF.

The CDR3: CSASRDRGYEQYF. The CDR3 bases are TGCAGTGCTAGCAGGGACAGGGGCTACGAGCAGTACTTC. The chain uses TRBV20-1 and TRBJ2-7; 10 bases are shared with TRBD1. Trimming at V came to 3 bases and at J to 3 bases, leaving 2 bases not matched to a gene. The CDR3 runs 13 residues. The germline CDR1 and CDR2 sequences are DFQATT and SNEGSKA (reference sequence).

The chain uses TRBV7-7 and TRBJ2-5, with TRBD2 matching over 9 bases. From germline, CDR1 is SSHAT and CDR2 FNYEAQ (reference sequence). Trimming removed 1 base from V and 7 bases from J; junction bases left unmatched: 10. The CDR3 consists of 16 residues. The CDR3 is CASSLVPSGALGTQYF. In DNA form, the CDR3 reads TGTGCCAGCAGCTTAGTCCCTAGCGGGGCCCTCGGGACCCAGTACTTC.

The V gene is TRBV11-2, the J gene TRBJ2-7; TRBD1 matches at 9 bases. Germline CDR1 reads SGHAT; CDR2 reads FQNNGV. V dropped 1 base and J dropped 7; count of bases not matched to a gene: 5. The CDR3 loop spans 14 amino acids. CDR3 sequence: CASSLGDRAGEQYF. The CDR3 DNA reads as TGTGCCAGCAGCTTAGGGGACAGGGCGGGGGAGCAGTACTTC. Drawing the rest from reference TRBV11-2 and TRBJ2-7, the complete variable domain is EAGVAQSPRYKIIEKRQSVAFWCNPISGHATLYWYQQILGQGPKLLIQFQNNGVVDDSQLPKDRFSAERLKGVDSTLKIQPAKLEDSAVYLCASSLGDRAGEQYFGPGTRLTVT.

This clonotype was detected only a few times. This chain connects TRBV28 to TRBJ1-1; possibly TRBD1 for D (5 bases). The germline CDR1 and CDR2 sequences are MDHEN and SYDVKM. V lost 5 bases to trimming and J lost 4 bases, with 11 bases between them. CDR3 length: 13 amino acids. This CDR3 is CASSGGIGTEAFF. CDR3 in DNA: TGTGCCAGCAGTGGGGGGATCGGCACTGAAGCTTTCTTT.

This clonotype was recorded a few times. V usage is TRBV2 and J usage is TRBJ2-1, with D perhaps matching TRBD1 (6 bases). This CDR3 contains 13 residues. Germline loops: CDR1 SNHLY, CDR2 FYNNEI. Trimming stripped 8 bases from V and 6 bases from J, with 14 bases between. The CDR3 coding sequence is TGTGCCAGCGGAGGAGAGGGGGTCAATGAGCAGTTCTTC. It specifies CASGGEGVNEQFF.